This T cell receptor beta chain was identified during a study of beta chain features in type 1 diabetes. For the study at large: Age and gender were similar between patients and healthy donors, as were cell yields.

Investigators reverse transcribed all isolated RNA, so they sequenced expressed TCRB transcripts. Profiling relied on immunoSEQ multiplex PCR, and the TCRdb table lists in-frame clones only, not all of them. The sample has over 200,000 clones, roughly a tenth seen once; the top ten hold around 0.017%. General study results and limits: Fewer insertions but more deletions were seen at VDJ junctions in type 1 diabetes patients. PCR could preferentially amplify shorter templates, alike in patients and controls. Moderately but significantly shorter TCRB CDR3s were found in Type 1 diabetes patients in all four CD4+ subsets.

This clone was detected a few times. The antigen remains unidentified. Sorting based on CD45RO/CCR7/CD25/CD127/CD95/CD27 separated CD4+ naive, central memory, regulatory and stem cell-like memory cells. The TCR originated in a man aged 25 to 45 with type 1 diabetes. Sequencing was done on a sample of naive CD4+ T cells from blood.

The CDR3 region is CASSLRSVDTQYF. The DNA of the CDR3 is TGTGCCAGCTCACTGCGCTCTGTGGATACGCAGTATTTT. The chain joins TRBV18 to TRBJ2-3; D gene uncertain. The V end lost 4 bases, the J end lost 6 bases, and 11 bases lay between the germline ends. The CDR3 is made up of 13 amino acids. CDR1 KGHSH and CDR2 LQKENI come from the germline V gene.